This TCR beta chain is from a study of T-cell memory formation after mild COVID-19. A few counts support this clonotype. TCRdb used MiXCR to reprocess the 5' RACE reads, holding one entry per CDR3 protein. The sample lists around 130,000 distinct CDR3 sequences; 16% were seen once. In germline, CDR1 is SGHDT, CDR2 YYEEEE. CDR3 length: 15 amino acids. V was trimmed by 6 bases and J by 7 bases, leaving 21 bases between them. Sequenced: PBMCs or a T cell subset sorted from them (not recorded which). The TCR sequence derives from an adult woman who had mild COVID-19 (a few samples of this study predate the infection). Cell type and time point are not known. This rearrangement joins TRBV5-6 to TRBJ2-3; a weak D match, TRBD2 (8 bases). CDR3 protein: CASTQGVAGWYTQYF. The CDR3, as DNA: TGTGCCAGCACCCAGGGGGTAGCGGGATGGTATACGCAGTATTTT.